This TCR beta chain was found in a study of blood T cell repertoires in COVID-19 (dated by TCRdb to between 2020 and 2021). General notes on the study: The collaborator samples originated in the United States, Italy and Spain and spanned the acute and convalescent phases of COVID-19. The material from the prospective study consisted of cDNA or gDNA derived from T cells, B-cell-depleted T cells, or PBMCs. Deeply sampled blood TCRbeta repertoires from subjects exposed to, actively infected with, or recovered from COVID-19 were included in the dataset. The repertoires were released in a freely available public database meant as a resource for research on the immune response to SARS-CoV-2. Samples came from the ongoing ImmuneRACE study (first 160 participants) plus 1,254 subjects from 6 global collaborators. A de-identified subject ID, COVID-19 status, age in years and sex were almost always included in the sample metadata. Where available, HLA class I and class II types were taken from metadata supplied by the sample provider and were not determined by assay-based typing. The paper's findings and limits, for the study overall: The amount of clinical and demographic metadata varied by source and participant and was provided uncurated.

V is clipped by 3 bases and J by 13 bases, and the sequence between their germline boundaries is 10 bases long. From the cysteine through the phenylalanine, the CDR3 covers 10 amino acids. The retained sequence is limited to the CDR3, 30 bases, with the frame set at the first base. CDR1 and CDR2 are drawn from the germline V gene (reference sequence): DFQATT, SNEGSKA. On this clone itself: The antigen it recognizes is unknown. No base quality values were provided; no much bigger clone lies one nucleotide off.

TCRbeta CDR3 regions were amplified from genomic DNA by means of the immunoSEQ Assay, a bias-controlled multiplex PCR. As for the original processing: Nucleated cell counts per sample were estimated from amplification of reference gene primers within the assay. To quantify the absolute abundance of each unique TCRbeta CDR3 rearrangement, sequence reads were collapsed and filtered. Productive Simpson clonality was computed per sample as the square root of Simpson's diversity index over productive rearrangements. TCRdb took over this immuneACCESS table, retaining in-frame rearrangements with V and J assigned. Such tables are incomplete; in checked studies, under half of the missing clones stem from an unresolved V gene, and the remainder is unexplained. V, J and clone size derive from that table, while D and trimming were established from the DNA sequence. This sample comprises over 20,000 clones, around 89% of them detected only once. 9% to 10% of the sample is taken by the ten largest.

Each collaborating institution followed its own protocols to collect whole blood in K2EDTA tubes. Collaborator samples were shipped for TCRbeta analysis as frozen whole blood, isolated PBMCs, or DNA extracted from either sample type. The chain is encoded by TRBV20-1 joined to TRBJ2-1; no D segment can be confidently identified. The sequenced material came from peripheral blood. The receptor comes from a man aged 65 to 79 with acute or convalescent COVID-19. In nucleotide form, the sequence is TGCAGTGCTAGCAGGCCCCCTCAGTTCTTC. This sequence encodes CSASRPPQFF.